This is a list of T cell receptor beta chains from one sample in a study of cytomegalovirus exposure and HLA in healthy donors. TCRdb's table, derived via immunoSEQ multiplex PCR, lists solely in-frame clones and lacks some. The sample lists some 140,000 clones, 70% to 80% occurring once. Sequencing used PBMCs. These receptors were obtained from a female donor in good health and CMV-seronegative. Each CDR3 is given with its conserved first and last residue. The order of the fields is V gene, clone size, D gene, J gene, CDR3 DNA, CDR3 protein. D genes are given only for firm matches. Some rows mark clone size as missing; the rest say once, few, many or name a class of expanded clone.

TRBV30	few	TRBD1	TRBJ1-5	TGTGCCTGGAAGCACAGGGGAGATCAGCCCCAGCATTTT	CAWKHRGDQPQHF
TRBV2	-	TRBD1	TRBJ2-5	TGTGCCAGCGGCGCAGGGGGCAGGGAGACCCAGTACTTC	CASGAGGRETQYF
TRBV2	-	-	TRBJ1-5	TGTGCCAGCACGGGGGGCTTCAATCAGCCCCAGCATTTT	CASTGGFNQPQHF
TRBV5-4	-	TRBD2	TRBJ2-3	TGTGCCAGCAGCCACCGGGGGGACACAGATACGCAGTATTTT	CASSHRGDTDTQYF
TRBV29-1	few	-	TRBJ2-3	TGCAGCGTTGAAAGAAGGCAGGGGACGGATACGCAGTATTTT	CSVERRQGTDTQYF
TRBV30	-	-	TRBJ2-7	TGTGCCTGGAGGGAGGGCCCCGCCTCCTACGAGCAGTACTTC	CAWREGPASYEQYF
TRBV7-6	-	-	TRBJ1-1	TGTGCCAGCAGCTTAAACCCTGGACAGCACGGCACTGAAGCTTTCTTT	CASSLNPGQHGTEAFF
TRBV4-1	-	TRBD1	TRBJ2-5	TGCGCCAGCAGCCAACCACAGGGGGTACGGGCCCCGTACCAAGAGACCCAGTACTTC	CASSQPQGVRAPYQETQYF
TRBV4-3	few	TRBD1	TRBJ2-5	TGCGCCAGCAGCCAAGAAAACAGGGGGCGCGGACAGACCCAGTACTTC	CASSQENRGRGQTQYF
TRBV28	few	-	TRBJ1-1	TGTGCCAGCAGTTTATGGGATGACAGGTCCTCAGAAGCTTTCTTT	CASSLWDDRSSEAFF
TRBV27	-	TRBD2	TRBJ2-3	TGTGCCAGCAGTCCCCGACTAGCCCGCACAGATACGCAGTATTTT	CASSPRLARTDTQYF
TRBV5-6	-	TRBD2	TRBJ2-6	TGTGCCAGCAGCCCGGAGACCGGGAGGACTGGGGCCAACGTCCTGACTTTC	CASSPETGRTGANVLTF
TRBV29-1	-	-	TRBJ2-7	TGCAGCGTTGAGGGCAGGGGCTACGAGCAGTACTTC	CSVEGRGYEQYF
TRBV4-3	-	-	TRBJ2-7	TGCGCCAGCAGCCAAGACAGGGGTTACGAGCAGTACTTC	CASSQDRGYEQYF